This T cell receptor beta chain was recovered during a study of T cell responses to AZD1222 COVID-19 vaccine (dated by TCRdb to the early 2020s). Regarding the complete study: Because spike-specific TCR depth and breadth did not differ between the two schedules, AZD1222 recipients who got a second dose at roughly 4 weeks were pooled with those who got a second dose at roughly 12 weeks. A total of 233 trial participants underwent TCR sequencing, of whom about 200 had received two doses of AZD1222 and about 25 had received two doses of the MenACWY control vaccine. Trial participants were enrolled by age into subgroups of 18-55, 56-69 and 70-plus years, and 148, 28 and 57 TCR-sequenced participants, respectively, were included in these subgroups.

Results the study describes overall, beyond this receptor: CD4 TCRs associated with the vaccine covered the entire spike protein, and the dominant responses were in regions 160-218 and 743-854. After two AZD1222 doses, both the breadth and the depth of spike-specific TCRs were significantly higher than at day 0 and than in MenACWY recipients. Reportedly, almost half of the unique spike-specific TCRs recognized epitopes lying outside the regions that are mutated in the B.1.351 and B.1.1.7 variants. No day 14 peak-response samples were available, so repertoires were characterized only after the peak T cell response. Participants were mostly white British, with more females than males. The authors suggested clonal diversity may have been underestimated. In the small 56-69-year group, the increase in depth fell short of significance, most likely because of low power. Conclusions about previously exposed vaccinees are limited because only five to seven AZD1222 recipients were SARS-CoV-2 seropositive at baseline.

A note on this clone: Its antigen specificity is not known. There are no base qualities to consult, and no much larger clone falls within one base.

In the paper's terms, the time point label means: baseline before first vaccination. Vaccinee samples came from UK trials COV001 and COV002, including a single-blind randomized controlled phase 2/3 trial of AZD1222 (ChAdOx1 nCoV-19) in healthy adults. Trial participant PBMC samples were collected at day 0 and day 28 after the second dose for TCRbeta chain sequencing. The CDR3 regions of human TCRbeta chains were analyzed by immunosequencing. Regarding the original processing steps: TCRs in the repertoires were matched against a reference library of SARS-CoV-2-specific TCRs that had been generated with the MIRA antigen-specificity platform. Breadth was defined as the fraction of unique TCRs that were SARS-CoV-2-associated. Depth was defined as the fraction of total T cells that were SARS-CoV-2-associated. Each spike-specific TCR was assigned to its reactive spike region and to a CD4 or CD8 class using the MIRA data. Log10-transformed breadth and depth values were compared by one-way ANOVA with Sidak's multiple comparisons tests. The table was pulled from immuneACCESS by TCRdb, which kept in-frame rearrangements only. Such tables lose some clones; where checked, under half of the loss comes from unresolved V genes, and the rest has no known cause. V, J and clone size derive from that table, while D and trimming were established from the DNA sequence. The sample has over 95,000 clones on record, roughly 85% of them singletons. Clones ranked in the top ten supply around 3.2% of the sample.

The germline V gene (reference sequence) provides CDR1 MNHEY and CDR2 SMNVEV. From the cysteine through the phenylalanine, the CDR3 covers 15 amino acids. Only the CDR3 DNA is retained, 45 bases long and in frame from the first base. Germline trimming: 3 bases from V, 4 bases from J; junction bases outside gene matches: 5. This specimen consisted of peripheral blood, obtained on day 0 of AZD1222 vaccination. This chain joins TRBV27 to TRBJ2-1; the central 8 bases match TRBD2. The TCR was taken from an adult in good health. The CDR3 has the sequence CASSLAGGTYNEQFF. The sequenced DNA is TGTGCCAGCAGTTTGGCGGGGGGAACATACAATGAGCAGTTCTTC.